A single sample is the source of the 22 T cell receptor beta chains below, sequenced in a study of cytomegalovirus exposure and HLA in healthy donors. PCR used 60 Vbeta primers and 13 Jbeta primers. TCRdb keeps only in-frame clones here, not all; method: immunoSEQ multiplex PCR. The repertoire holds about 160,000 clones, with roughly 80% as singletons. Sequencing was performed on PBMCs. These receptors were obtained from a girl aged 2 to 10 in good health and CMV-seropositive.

This CDR3 reads CASSEDGTGGYGYTF. The DNA for the CDR3 is TGTGCCAGCAGTGAGGATGGGACAGGGGGCTATGGCTACACCTTC. The rearrangement joins TRBV2 to TRBJ1-2; TRBD1 matches at 11 bases. Trimming took 3 bases from V and 4 from J; bases not matched to a gene: 4. The CDR3 totals 15 residues. The V gene's germline CDR1 is SNHLY and CDR2 FYNNEI.

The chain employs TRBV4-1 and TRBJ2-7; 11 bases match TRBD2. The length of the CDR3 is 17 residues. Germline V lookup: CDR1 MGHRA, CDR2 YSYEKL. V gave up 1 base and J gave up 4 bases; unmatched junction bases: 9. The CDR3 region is CASSQGLTSGGTYEQYF. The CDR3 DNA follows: TGCGCCAGCAGCCAAGGTCTTACTAGCGGGGGCACTTACGAGCAGTACTTC.

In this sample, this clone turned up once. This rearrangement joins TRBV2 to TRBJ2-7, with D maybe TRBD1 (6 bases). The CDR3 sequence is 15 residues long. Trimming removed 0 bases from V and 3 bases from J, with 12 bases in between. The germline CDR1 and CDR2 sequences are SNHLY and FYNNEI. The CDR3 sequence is CASSEASGRGYEQYF. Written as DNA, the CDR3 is TGTGCCAGCAGTGAAGCCTCGGGCAGGGGCTACGAGCAGTACTTC. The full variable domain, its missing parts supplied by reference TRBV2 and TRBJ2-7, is EPEVTQTPSHQVTQMGQEVILRCVPISNHLYFYWYRQILGQKVEFLVSFYNNEISEKSEIFDDQFSVERPDGSNFTLKIRSTKLEDSAMYFCASSEASGRGYEQYFGPGTRLTVT.

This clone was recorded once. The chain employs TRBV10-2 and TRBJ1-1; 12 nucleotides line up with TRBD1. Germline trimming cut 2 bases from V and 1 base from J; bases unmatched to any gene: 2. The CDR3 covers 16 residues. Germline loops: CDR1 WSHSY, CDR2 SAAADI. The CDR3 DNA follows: TGCGCCAGCAGTGAGCTGGGACAGGGGGCGAACACTGAAGCTTTCTTT. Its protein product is CASSELGQGANTEAFF.

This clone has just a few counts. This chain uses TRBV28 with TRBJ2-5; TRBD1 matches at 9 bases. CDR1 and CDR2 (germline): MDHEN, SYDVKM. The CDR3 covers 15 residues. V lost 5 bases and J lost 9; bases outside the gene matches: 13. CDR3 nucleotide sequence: TGTGCCAGCAGTAGCCCCGGGACAGGGAAGGCGGCCCAGTACTTC. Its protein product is CASSSPGTGKAAQYF.

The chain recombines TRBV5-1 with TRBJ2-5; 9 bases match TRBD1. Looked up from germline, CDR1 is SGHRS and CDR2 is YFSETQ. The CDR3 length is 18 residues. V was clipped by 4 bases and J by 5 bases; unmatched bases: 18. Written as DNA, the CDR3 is TGCGCCAGCAGCATTGGGGTCTTTACAGGGGGCAACGCGGAGACCCAGTACTTC. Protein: CASSIGVFTGGNAETQYF. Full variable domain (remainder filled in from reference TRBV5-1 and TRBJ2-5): KAGVTQTPRYLIKTRGQQVTLSCSPISGHRSVSWYQQTPGQGLQFLFEYFSETQRNKGNFPGRFSGRQFSNSRSEMNVSTLELGDSALYLCASSIGVFTGGNAETQYFGPGTRLLVL.

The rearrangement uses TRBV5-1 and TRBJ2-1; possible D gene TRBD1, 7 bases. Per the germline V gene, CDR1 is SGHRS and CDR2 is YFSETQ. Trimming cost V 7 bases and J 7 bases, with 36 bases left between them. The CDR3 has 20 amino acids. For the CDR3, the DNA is TGCGCCAGCCGATGGGGATTTACGACAGGGATCGTATTAGGGGGGAATGAGCAGTTCTTC. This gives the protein CASRWGFTTGIVLGGNEQFF.

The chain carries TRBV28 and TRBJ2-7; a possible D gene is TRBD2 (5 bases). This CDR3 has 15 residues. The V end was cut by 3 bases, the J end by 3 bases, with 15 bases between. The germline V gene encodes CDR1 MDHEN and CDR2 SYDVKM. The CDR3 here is CASSLKSSGIYEQYF. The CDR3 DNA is TGTGCCAGCAGTTTGAAATCATCGGGGATCTACGAGCAGTACTTC.

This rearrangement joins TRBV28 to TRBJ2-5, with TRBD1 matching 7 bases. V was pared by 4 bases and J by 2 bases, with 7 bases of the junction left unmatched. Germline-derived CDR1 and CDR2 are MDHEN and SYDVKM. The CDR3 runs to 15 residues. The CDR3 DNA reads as TGTGCCAGCAGTTCGCTCGCCAGGGGGCAAGAGACCCAGTACTTC. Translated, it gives CASSSLARGQETQYF.

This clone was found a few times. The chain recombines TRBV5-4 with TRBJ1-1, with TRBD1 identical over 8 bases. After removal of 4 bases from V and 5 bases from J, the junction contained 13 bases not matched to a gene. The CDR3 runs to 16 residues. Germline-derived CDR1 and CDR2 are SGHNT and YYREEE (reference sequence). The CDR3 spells CASSVGFAGGRTEAFF. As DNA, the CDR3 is TGTGCCAGCAGCGTGGGCTTTGCAGGGGGCAGGACTGAAGCTTTCTTT.

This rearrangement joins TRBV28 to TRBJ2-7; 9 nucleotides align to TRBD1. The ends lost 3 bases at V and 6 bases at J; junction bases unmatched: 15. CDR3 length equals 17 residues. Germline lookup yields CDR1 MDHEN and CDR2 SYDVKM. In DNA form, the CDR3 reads TGTGCCAGCAGTTTCCCTACTATCGGGACAGGGCCCCTCGAGCAGTACTTC. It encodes CASSFPTIGTGPLEQYF. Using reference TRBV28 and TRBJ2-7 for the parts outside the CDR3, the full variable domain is DVKVTQSSRYLVKRTGEKVFLECVQDMDHENMFWYRQDPGLGLRLIYFSYDVKMKEKGDIPEGYSVSREKKERFSLILESASTNQTSMYLCASSFPTIGTGPLEQYFGPGTRLTVT.

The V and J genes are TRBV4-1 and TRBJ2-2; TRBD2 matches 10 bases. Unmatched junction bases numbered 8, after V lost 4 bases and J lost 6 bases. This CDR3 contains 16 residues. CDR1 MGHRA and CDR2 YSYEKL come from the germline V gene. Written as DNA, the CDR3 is TGCGCCAGCAGCCCTAGCGGGAGTATTTTTTCCGGGGAGCTGTTTTTT. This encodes CASSPSGSIFSGELFF.

The CDR3 is CASTQLGGASNQPQHF. The DNA for the CDR3 is TGTGCCAGCACCCAATTAGGGGGGGCTAGCAATCAGCCCCAGCATTTT. The chain is built from TRBV28 and TRBJ1-5, with a possible D match to TRBD1 (6 bases). The CDR3 is 16 amino acids. Trimming took 7 bases from V and 0 from J, leaving 16 bases between them. From germline, CDR1 is MDHEN and CDR2 SYDVKM.

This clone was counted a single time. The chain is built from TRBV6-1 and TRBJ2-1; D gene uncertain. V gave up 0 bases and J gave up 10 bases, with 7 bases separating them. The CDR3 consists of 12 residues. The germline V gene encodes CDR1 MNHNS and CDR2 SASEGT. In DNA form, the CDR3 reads TGTGCCAGCAGTGAAGCGGTGACAGAGCAGTTCTTC. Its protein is CASSEAVTEQFF.

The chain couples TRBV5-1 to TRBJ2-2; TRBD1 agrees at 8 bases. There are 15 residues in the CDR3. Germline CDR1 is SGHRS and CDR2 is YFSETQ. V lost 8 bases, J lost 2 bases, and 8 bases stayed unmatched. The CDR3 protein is CASRKDRENTGELFF. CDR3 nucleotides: TGCGCCAGTCGGAAGGACAGGGAAAACACCGGGGAGCTGTTTTTT.

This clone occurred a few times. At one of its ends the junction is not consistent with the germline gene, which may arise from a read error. CDR3 nucleotides: TGTGCTAGCAGCTTAGCCAGCGCCGCCTACAATGAGCAGTTCTTC. This translates into CASSLASAAYNEQFF. The chain couples TRBV7-7 to TRBJ2-1; D not resolved. Germline CDR1 reads SSHAT; CDR2 reads FNYEAQ (reference sequence). This CDR3 region has 15 residues.

CDR3 protein: CAAGTGSYNEQFF. DNA of the CDR3: TGTGCAGCCGGGACAGGGTCCTACAATGAGCAGTTCTTC. V is TRBV28 and J is TRBJ2-1, with TRBD1 matching 9 bases. The V gene's germline CDR1 is MDHEN and CDR2 SYDVKM. The CDR3 runs 13 residues.

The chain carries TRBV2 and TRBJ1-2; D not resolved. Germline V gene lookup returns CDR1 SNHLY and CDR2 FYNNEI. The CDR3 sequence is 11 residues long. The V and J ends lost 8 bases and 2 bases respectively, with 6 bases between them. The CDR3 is CASAENYGYTF. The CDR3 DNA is TGTGCCAGCGCAGAAAACTATGGCTACACCTTC.

The CDR3 DNA sequence: TGTGCCAGCAGTGAAGGACTAGCGGGAGGTTCGGTCGGGGAGCTGTTTTTT. This encodes CASSEGLAGGSVGELFF. V is TRBV25-1 and J is TRBJ2-2; TRBD2 agrees at 14 bases. In germline, CDR1 is MGHDK, CDR2 SYGVNS. The CDR3 spans 17 residues. Unmatched junction bases numbered 6, after V lost 2 bases and J lost 7 bases.

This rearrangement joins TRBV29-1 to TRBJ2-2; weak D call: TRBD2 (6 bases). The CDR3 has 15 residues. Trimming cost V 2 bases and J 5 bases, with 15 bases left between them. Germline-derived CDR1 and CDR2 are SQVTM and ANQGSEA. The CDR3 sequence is CSVEIGGSGTGELFF. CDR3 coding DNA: TGCAGCGTTGAAATCGGAGGGAGTGGGACCGGGGAGCTGTTTTTT.

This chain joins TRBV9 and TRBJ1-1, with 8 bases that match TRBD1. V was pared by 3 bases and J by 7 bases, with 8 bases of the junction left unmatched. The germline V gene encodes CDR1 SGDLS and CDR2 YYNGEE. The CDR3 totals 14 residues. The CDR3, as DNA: TGTGCCAGCAGCGACCTTGGGACAGGCGGTGAAGCTTTCTTT. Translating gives CASSDLGTGGEAFF.

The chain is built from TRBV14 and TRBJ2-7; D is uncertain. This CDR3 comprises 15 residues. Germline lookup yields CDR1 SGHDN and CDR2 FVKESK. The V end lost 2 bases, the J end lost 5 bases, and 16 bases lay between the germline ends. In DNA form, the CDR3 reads TGTGCCAGCAGCCAATACCAGGTTACCCCCCACGAGCAGTACTTC. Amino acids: CASSQYQVTPHEQYF.